The 31 T cell receptor beta chains below come from one sample, sequenced in a study of molecular identifiers for immune sequencing clone quantification. TCRdb processed the PCR reads anew with MiXCR; each CDR3 protein has one entry. The table includes about 500,000 distinct CDR3 sequences, about 22% detected once. The sample comprised naive CD8+ T cells from blood, with Jurkat cell RNA spiked in. Subset in this sample: FACS-sorted CD8+CD4-CCR7+CD45RA+ naive T cells. The receptors derive from a human donor in good health. Some libraries in this study had Jurkat cell RNA spiked in.

Regarding this clonotype: Since a much larger clone is just one base distant, this may be a read error. This CDR3 fails to terminate in the conserved phenylalanine or tryptophan, so it likely reflects a read error. The chain links TRBV4-3 to TRBJ2-7; D is ambiguous. V lost 0 bases and J 1 base, leaving 10 bases between the germline ends. The germline V gene has CDR1 LGHNA and CDR2 YSLEER. This CDR3 is 15 amino acids long. CDR3 protein: CASSQEAGRSYEQYY. The CDR3, as DNA: TGCGCCAGCAGCCAAGAGGCAGGCCGATCCTACGAGCAGTACTAC.

V and J are TRBV27 and TRBJ2-7, with unresolved D. The CDR3 contains 12 residues. Trimming stripped 7 bases from V and 0 bases from J, with 7 bases between. From germline, CDR1 is MNHEY and CDR2 SMNVEV (reference sequence). CDR3 DNA: TGTGCCAGCATAGCCCCCTCCTACGAGCAGTACTTC. The encoded protein is CASIAPSYEQYF.

This clonotype was observed a handful of times. CDR3 bases: TGTGCCACCAGCAGAGAGGGGCCGGGACTCAAAAACACCATATATTTT. Its protein is CATSREGPGLKNTIYF. The chain uses TRBV15 and TRBJ1-3, with a weak D call TRBD1 (5 bases). V lost 0 bases and J lost 6, with 15 bases in between. The CDR3 is 16 amino acids. Looked up from germline, CDR1 is LNHNV and CDR2 is YYDKDF (reference sequence).

This chain links TRBV7-8 with TRBJ2-3; TRBD2 matches 9 bases. The CDR3 consists of 17 residues. Germline V lookup: CDR1 SGHVS, CDR2 FQNEAQ. With V trimmed by 2 bases and J by 8 bases, 14 bases remained unmatched. CDR3 protein: CASSLNEVGLAISTQYF. The CDR3 coding sequence is TGTGCCAGCAGCTTAAACGAAGTCGGACTAGCGATTAGTACGCAGTATTTT.

This clonotype was counted between two and nine times. The CDR3, as DNA: TGCGCCAGCAGCCAATCCGACGGGAGTAGGTACAATGAGCAGTTCTTC. Translated, it gives CASSQSDGSRYNEQFF. The chain couples TRBV4-1 to TRBJ2-1; possible D gene TRBD2, 6 bases. Trimming took off 2 bases at V and 4 bases at J, with 15 bases between the two ends. The CDR3 covers 16 residues. Germline CDR1 MGHRA, CDR2 YSYEKL.

The chain joins TRBV5-1 to TRBJ2-3, with 8 bases identical to TRBD1. J was trimmed by 13 bases and V by 4 bases; bases with no gene match: 5. The germline gives CDR1 SGHRS, CDR2 YFSETQ. CDR3 size: 11 residues. The CDR3: CASSQTGEEYF. CDR3 DNA: TGCGCCAGCAGCCAGACAGGGGAGGAGTATTTT.

This clonotype has just a few counts. J is TRBJ1-4 and V is TRBV19; possibly TRBD1 for D (6 bases). Trimming removed 7 bases at V and 8 bases at J, with 20 bases between. The CDR3 loop spans 15 amino acids. Germline V gene sequence: CDR1 LNHDA, CDR2 SQIVND (reference sequence). Here the CDR3 reads CASTPQGGGNEKLFF. CDR3 DNA: TGTGCCAGTACGCCCCAGGGCGGGGGCAACGAAAAACTGTTTTTT.

This clonotype was detected only a few times. V gene TRBV4-1 combines with J gene TRBJ2-1; TRBD2 aligns across 8 bases. Germline trimming cut 0 bases from V and 14 bases from J; bases unmatched to any gene: 9. Germline lookup yields CDR1 MGHRA and CDR2 YSYEKL. This CDR3 has 14 amino acids. CDR3 in amino acids: CASSQELAGPRKFF. CDR3 nucleotide sequence: TGCGCCAGCAGCCAAGAGCTAGCGGGTCCCCGGAAGTTCTTC.

This clonotype was detected a few times. V usage is TRBV9 and J usage is TRBJ2-3; TRBD2 is a possible D gene (6 bases). V was shortened by 1 base and J by 0 bases, with 9 bases between the two germline ends. This CDR3 has 15 amino acids. The V gene's germline CDR1 is SGDLS and CDR2 YYNGEE. The CDR3 sequence is CASSVRGSSTDTQYF. As DNA, the CDR3 is TGTGCCAGCAGCGTACGGGGGTCTAGCACAGATACGCAGTATTTT.

Details on this clonotype: A much larger clone sits a single nucleotide away, making a read error possible. This chain uses TRBV5-7 with TRBJ2-1, with 10 nucleotides matching TRBD2. TRBV5-7 is recorded as an ORF, its role being uncertain. The CDR3 sequence is 19 residues long. CDR3 sequence (DNA): TGTACCAGCCTCACCTGGGAAAACTCACCGGGACTAGCGATGAATGAGCAGTTCTTC. Amino acids: CTSLTWENSPGLAMNEQFF.

The sample holds many counts of this clonotype. This chain joins TRBV12-3 or TRBV12-4 and TRBJ1-1; 8 bases fit TRBD1. After removal of 8 bases from V and 0 bases from J, the junction contained 8 bases not matched to a gene. The length of the CDR3 is 15 residues. CDR3 in DNA: TGTGCCAGCGCGCAATCAGGGGGCTTGAACACTGAAGCTTTCTTT. It yields the protein CASAQSGGLNTEAFF.

The chain recombines TRBV12-5 with TRBJ2-1; 8 nucleotides agree with TRBD2. Trimming cost V 4 bases and J 4 bases; bases outside gene matches: 12. The CDR3 contains 17 residues. The germline V gene encodes CDR1 LGHNT and CDR2 FRNRAP. CDR3 nucleotides: TGTGCTAGTGGTTCGACTAGCGCATCCCTACAGTACAATGAGCAGTTCTTC. This encodes CASGSTSASLQYNEQFF.

This clonotype was seen repeatedly, ten times or more. The V gene is TRBV12-3 or TRBV12-4, the J gene TRBJ2-3, with D maybe TRBD2 (7 bases). The CDR3 totals 15 residues. V was cut by 6 bases and J by 1 base, with 14 bases left in between. The CDR3 region has the DNA TGTGCCAGCAGCCACGAGGGGGGGCGCACAGATACGCAGTATTTT. As protein: CASSHEGGRTDTQYF.

This clonotype appeared a few times. V is TRBV7-6 and J is TRBJ2-7; the match to TRBD2 covers 8 bases. This CDR3 comprises 13 residues. Looked up from germline, CDR1 is SGHVS and CDR2 is FNYEAQ. Trimming removed 4 bases from V and 7 bases from J; junction bases left unmatched: 6. DNA of the CDR3: TGTGCCAGCAGCTCCGGACTAGCTTCTGAGCAGTACTTC. Translated: CASSSGLASEQYF.

This clonotype was detected a few times. This rearrangement joins TRBV12-3 or TRBV12-4 to TRBJ1-1, with D unresolved. The CDR3 is made up of 16 amino acids. Trimming shortened V by 1 base and J by 1 base, and 13 bases separated the two germline ends. The DNA of the CDR3 is TGTGCCAGCAGTTTAGAGGGCCCGATGACGAACACTGAAGCTTTCTTT. Translated, it gives CASSLEGPMTNTEAFF.

This clonotype was counted ten times or more. This chain joins TRBV20-1 and TRBJ2-7, with D possibly being TRBD1 (6 bases). The CDR3 is 13 residues long. V lost 3 bases to trimming and J lost 5 bases, with 14 bases between them. CDR1 is DFQATT and CDR2 is SNEGSKA in the germline V gene (reference sequence). This chain's CDR3 is CSARNRVHNEQYF. The CDR3 region has the DNA TGCAGTGCTAGGAACAGGGTTCACAACGAGCAGTACTTC.

This clonotype has just a few counts. The rearrangement links TRBV20-1 to TRBJ2-1; D is possibly TRBD2 (7 bases). Germline V gene sequence: CDR1 DFQATT, CDR2 SNEGSKA (reference sequence). Trimming took 0 bases from V and 0 from J, leaving 12 bases between them. CDR3 size: 16 residues. The CDR3 sequence is CSARDRGAPSYNEQFF. DNA of the CDR3: TGCAGTGCTAGAGATCGGGGGGCGCCCTCCTACAATGAGCAGTTCTTC.

At least ten counts were recorded for this clonotype. The rearrangement uses TRBV6-2 or TRBV6-3 and TRBJ1-5; D is unresolved. The CDR3 runs 15 residues. With 5 bases removed from V and 0 bases from J, the gap between germline ends came to 11 bases. Germline V gene sequence: CDR1 MNHEY, CDR2 SVGEGT. CDR3 residues: CASSNYQVSNQPQHF. For the CDR3, the DNA is TGTGCCAGCAGTAACTACCAGGTTAGCAATCAGCCCCAGCATTTT.

In the case of this clonotype: A much larger clone differs from this one at a single base, so this may be a read error. No conserved phenylalanine or tryptophan is present at the end of the CDR3, so a read error is the likely explanation. The chain combines TRBV20-1 with TRBJ1-2, with D maybe TRBD1 (5 bases). Germline V gene data show CDR1 as DFQATT and CDR2 as SNEGSKA (reference sequence). The CDR3 sequence is 13 residues long. The V end was cut by 6 bases, the J end by 3 bases, with 14 bases between. The CDR3 protein is CSAPDNLHYGYTL. CDR3 sequence (DNA): TGCAGTGCCCCGGACAATTTACACTATGGCTACACCCTC.

This clonotype was detected only a few times. The chain uses TRBV28 and TRBJ2-2, with 12 bases lining up with TRBD2. Germline CDR1 and CDR2: MDHEN and SYDVKM. The CDR3 is 22 residues long. The junction had 17 bases not matched to a gene; V was cut back by 2 bases and J by 1 base. The CDR3 DNA is TGTGCCAGCAGTTTAAGGCGCCGCTCTAGCGGGAGGGGCCACCGGAACACCGGGGAGCTGTTTTTT. It is translated as CASSLRRRSSGRGHRNTGELFF.

The rearrangement uses TRBV4-3 and TRBJ2-2, with D maybe TRBD2 (6 bases). The ends were cut back, 6 bases at V and 4 bases at J, with 12 bases in the middle. Germline CDR1 reads LGHNA; CDR2 reads YSLEER. The CDR3 is 14 amino acids. The DNA for the CDR3 is TGCGCCAGCAGTGGGGGGACTCGCACCGGGGAGCTGTTTTTT. Its translation is CASSGGTRTGELFF.

At least ten counts were recorded for this clonotype. V gene TRBV5-1 combines with J gene TRBJ2-7; 11 nucleotides align to TRBD1. The CDR3 is made up of 14 amino acids. Germline V gene sequence: CDR1 SGHRS, CDR2 YFSETQ. Unmatched junction bases numbered 4, after V lost 2 bases and J lost 6 bases. The CDR3 spells CASSFTGTGGEQYF. DNA of the CDR3: TGCGCCAGCAGCTTCACCGGGACAGGGGGCGAGCAGTACTTC.

In this sample, this clonotype turned up many times. V gene TRBV30 combines with J gene TRBJ1-1; 8 bases align to TRBD1. The germline V gene has CDR1 GTSNPN and CDR2 SVGIG (reference sequence). V lost 5 bases and J lost 1; bases outside the gene matches: 6. The CDR3 has 14 residues. CDR3 residues: CAWDRGGQNTEAFF. The CDR3 DNA reads as TGTGCCTGGGACAGGGGAGGTCAGAACACTGAAGCTTTCTTT.

As to this clonotype: Possible read error: a much larger clone is one base away. The chain is built from TRBV13 and TRBJ2-6; tentatively, D is TRBD1 (5 bases). This CDR3 is 15 amino acids long. CDR1 and CDR2 from the germline V gene are PRHDT and FYEKMQ (reference sequence). The V gene lost 8 bases and the J gene lost 0 bases, with 11 bases spanning the gap. This chain's CDR3 is CASYQGPSGANVLTF. In DNA form, the CDR3 reads TGTGCCAGCTATCAGGGCCCCTCTGGGGCCAACGTCCTGACTTTC.

The rearrangement joins TRBV28 to TRBJ2-5; D is possibly TRBD2 (7 bases). Per germline, CDR1 MDHEN and CDR2 SYDVKM. This CDR3 region has 16 residues. Between the trimmed V and J ends, which lost 6 bases and 4 bases, there was a span of 21 bases. The CDR3: CASSPAGGQVGETQYF. The CDR3 DNA sequence: TGTGCCAGCAGCCCCGCCGGGGGGCAGGTCGGAGAGACCCAGTACTTC.

V and J are TRBV12-3 or TRBV12-4 and TRBJ2-2; either TRBD1 or TRBD2 may supply D (6 bases each). The CDR3 is made up of 15 amino acids. V dropped 6 bases and J dropped 5 bases, with 16 bases sitting between them. The CDR3 reads CASRFGGVGTGELFF. The CDR3 coding sequence is TGTGCCAGCAGATTCGGGGGCGTGGGGACCGGGGAGCTGTTTTTT.

This clonotype has at least ten counts. The chain links TRBV4-3 to TRBJ2-6; tentative D call: TRBD2 (5 bases). There are 18 residues in the CDR3. The V gene's germline CDR1 is LGHNA and CDR2 YSLEER. Trimming took 0 bases from V and 0 from J, leaving 12 bases between them. CDR3 in DNA: TGCGCCAGCAGCCAAGATGGTGCCGGGAACTCTGGGGCCAACGTCCTGACTTTC. Residues: CASSQDGAGNSGANVLTF.

This clonotype came up many times. The chain employs TRBV4-2 and TRBJ2-7, with 8 bases matching TRBD2. The CDR3 runs to 15 residues. Germline V lookup: CDR1 LGHNA, CDR2 YNFKEQ. The trim removed 1 base at V and 2 bases at J, leaving 4 bases unmatched. The CDR3 nucleotides are TGTGCCAGCAGCCAAGTTCCCGGGGGGGCCTACGAGCAGTACTTC. Its protein product is CASSQVPGGAYEQYF.

V gene TRBV28 combines with J gene TRBJ2-7; unclear D gene. The germline V and J ends were trimmed by 4 bases and 4 bases, with 11 bases remaining between them. This CDR3 has 13 residues. CDR1 and CDR2 from the germline V gene are MDHEN and SYDVKM. The CDR3 DNA is TGTGCCAGCAGTTCTCGAGATAAGTACGAGCAGTACTTC. Its translation: CASSSRDKYEQYF. Together with reference TRBV28 and TRBJ2-7, the CDR3 gives the full variable domain: DVKVTQSSRYLVKRTGEKVFLECVQDMDHENMFWYRQDPGLGLRLIYFSYDVKMKEKGDIPEGYSVSREKKERFSLILESASTNQTSMYLCASSSRDKYEQYFGPGTRLTVT.

The J gene is TRBJ1-1, the V gene TRBV11-2; D unresolved. The CDR3 extends over 15 amino acids. Germline CDR1 is SGHAT and CDR2 is FQNNGV. Deletions cut 3 bases from V and 3 bases from J, with 14 bases between. The CDR3 spells CASSFFFRKDTEAFF. Written as DNA, the CDR3 is TGTGCCAGCAGCTTTTTTTTCCGCAAGGACACTGAAGCTTTCTTT. Full variable domain (missing parts from reference TRBV11-2 and TRBJ1-1): EAGVAQSPRYKIIEKRQSVAFWCNPISGHATLYWYQQILGQGPKLLIQFQNNGVVDDSQLPKDRFSAERLKGVDSTLKIQPAKLEDSAVYLCASSFFFRKDTEAFFGQGTRLTVV.

This clonotype was seen a handful of times. Written as DNA, the CDR3 is TGCGCCAGCAGTCCAATCATAAGGGCCGGGGAGCTGTTTTTT. Protein product: CASSPIIRAGELFF. V and J are TRBV23-1 and TRBJ2-2; D gene uncertain. TRBV23-1 is given ORF status, its function remaining uncertain. This CDR3 contains 14 residues. Trimming removed 4 bases from V and 6 bases from J, with 12 bases in between.